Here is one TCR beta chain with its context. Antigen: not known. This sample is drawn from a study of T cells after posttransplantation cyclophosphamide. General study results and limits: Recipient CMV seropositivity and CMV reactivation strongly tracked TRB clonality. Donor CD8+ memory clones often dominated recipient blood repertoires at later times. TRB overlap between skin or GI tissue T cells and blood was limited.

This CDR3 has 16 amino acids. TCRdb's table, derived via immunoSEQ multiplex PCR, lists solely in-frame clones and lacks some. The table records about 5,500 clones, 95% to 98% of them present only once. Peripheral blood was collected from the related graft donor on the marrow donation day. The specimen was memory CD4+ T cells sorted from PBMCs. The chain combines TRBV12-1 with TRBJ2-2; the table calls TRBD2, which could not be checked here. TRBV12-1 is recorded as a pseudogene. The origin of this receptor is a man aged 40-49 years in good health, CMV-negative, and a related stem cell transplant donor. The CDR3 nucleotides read TGTGCCAGCAGCTCGGTCCGGACTAGCGACACCGGGGAGCTGTTTTTT. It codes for CASSSVRTSDTGELFF.